The present TCR beta chain was sequenced within a study of blood T cells in healthy people across ages. Findings and caveats of the study: PBMCs left unsorted prevented a conclusive naive versus antigen-experienced comparison. The authors considered diversity estimates from one million T cells to be underestimates. When set beside aged donors, long-lived donors presented more naive CD4+ cells and higher diversity.

Sample-barcoded 5' priming and a J-beta primer mix drove a second PCR of about 6 to 11 cycles. TCRdb ran MiXCR on the 5' RACE reads and lists one entry per CDR3 protein. The data contain roughly 1.7 million distinct CDR3 sequences, about 32% of them singletons. Remarks on this clonotype: Its antigen is as yet unknown. A much more abundant neighbour one base away suggests this may be a read error.

Germline V gene sequence: CDR1 SQVTM, CDR2 ANQGSEA. The length of the CDR3 is 15 residues. Material for sequencing was blood. The V gene is TRBV29-1, the J gene TRBJ2-1, with TRBD1 identical over 7 bases. The sequence derives from a woman aged 25 to 45 in good health. DNA of the CDR3: TGCAGCGTTCACCCTTCGGGACAGCCTTACAATGAGCGGTTCTTC. Translated, it gives CSVHPSGQPYNERFF.